These 30 T cell receptor beta chains originate from one sample sequenced in a study of blood T cell repertoires in COVID-19. Profiling relied on immunoSEQ multiplex PCR, and the TCRdb table lists in-frame clones only, not all of them. The profile shows about 100,000 clones, about 77% of them singletons. Sequenced material: peripheral blood. All receptors derive from a woman in her 70s with acute or convalescent COVID-19.

The chain joins TRBV10-3 to TRBJ1-1, with D maybe TRBD1 (5 bases). CDR1 and CDR2 (germline): ENHRY, SYGVKD. Trimming cost V 8 bases and J 1 base, with 17 bases left between them. The CDR3 runs to 15 residues. The CDR3 spells CAIGGGSGGNTEAFF. CDR3 DNA sequence: TGTGCCATCGGGGGGGGGAGCGGTGGGAACACTGAAGCTTTCTTT.

The rearrangement uses TRBV7-8 and TRBJ2-7, with TRBD1 identical over 8 bases. CDR3 length: 15 residues. V lost 3 bases to trimming and J lost 4 bases; unmatched junction nucleotides: 8. Germline V CDR1 and CDR2: SGHVS, FQNEAQ. CDR3: CASSLGIGTGYEQYF. The CDR3 nucleotides read TGTGCCAGCAGCTTGGGCATTGGGACAGGTTACGAGCAGTACTTC.

CDR3 in DNA: TGTGCCAGCAGCTTCCATGGACAGGGCTTCAGGCAGGACTATGGCTACACCTTC. It specifies CASSFHGQGFRQDYGYTF. The chain links TRBV7-9 to TRBJ1-2, with 8 nucleotides matching TRBD1. Germline assignment: CDR1 SEHNR and CDR2 FQNEAQ (reference sequence). The V gene end was trimmed by 3 bases and the J gene end by 3 bases; junction bases not matched to a gene: 15. CDR3 length equals 18 residues. Full variable domain (rest looked up from reference TRBV7-9 and TRBJ1-2): DTGVSQNPRHKITKRGQNVTFRCDPISEHNRLYWYRQTLGQGPEFLTYFQNEAQLEKSRLLSDRFSAERPKGSFSTLEIQRTEQGDSAMYLCASSFHGQGFRQDYGYTFGSGTRLTVV.

V gene TRBV28 combines with J gene TRBJ1-2, with 8 bases lining up with TRBD1. V shed 6 bases, J shed 4 bases, and the junction held 10 bases outside the gene matches. The CDR3 is made up of 15 amino acids. Germline V CDR1 and CDR2: MDHEN, SYDVKM. This CDR3 is CASRSNRQGTYGYTF. The CDR3 region has the DNA TGTGCCAGCAGATCCAACCGACAGGGGACCTATGGCTACACCTTC.

The gene calls are TRBV30 and TRBJ2-5, with a possible D match to TRBD2 (6 bases). The ends were cut back, 2 bases at V and 5 bases at J, with 15 bases in the middle. Germline assignment: CDR1 GTSNPN and CDR2 SVGIG (reference sequence). The CDR3 has 14 amino acids. The chain's CDR3 is CAWSPAGGGETQYF. The CDR3 nucleotides read TGTGCCTGGAGTCCCGCCGGGGGTGGGGAGACCCAGTACTTC.

As concerns this clone: This same CDR3 is encoded by further DNA sequences in the sample. V usage is TRBV19 and J usage is TRBJ1-5; 8 positions agree with TRBD1. The CDR3 has 14 amino acids. V trimming: 8 bases; J trimming: 0 bases; junction bases outside the gene matches: 3. CDR1 is LNHDA and CDR2 is SQIVND in the germline V gene (reference sequence). CDR3 in DNA: TGTGCCAGTGCAGGGGGCTATAGCAATCAGCCCCAGCATTTT. Amino acids: CASAGGYSNQPQHF.

This chain joins TRBV9 and TRBJ2-3; no reliable D call. Germline V lookup: CDR1 SGDLS, CDR2 YYNGEE. The CDR3 sequence is 16 residues long. The V end lost 0 bases, the J end lost 0 bases, and 11 bases lay between the germline ends. This chain's CDR3 is CASSVDGAFSTDTQYF. The CDR3 DNA reads TGTGCCAGCAGCGTAGACGGAGCGTTCAGCACAGATACGCAGTATTTT.

This chain links TRBV5-6 with TRBJ1-2, with TRBD1 identical over 11 bases. This CDR3 has 16 amino acids. The germline gives CDR1 SGHDT, CDR2 YYEEEE. The V gene end was trimmed by 0 bases and the J gene end by 6 bases; junction bases not matched to a gene: 7. CDR3 sequence: CASSLGSGTGGHGYTF. CDR3 nucleotides: TGTGCCAGCAGCTTGGGTTCCGGGACAGGGGGTCATGGCTACACCTTC.

This clone has only one observation. The chain combines TRBV11-2 with TRBJ1-4; a weak D match, TRBD1 (6 bases). V dropped 5 bases and J dropped 8 bases, with 15 bases sitting between them. The germline CDR1 and CDR2 sequences are SGHAT and FQNNGV. CDR3 length: 14 amino acids. CDR3: CASSPGEGGEKLFF. DNA of the CDR3: TGTGCCAGCAGCCCAGGGGAGGGGGGGGAAAAACTGTTTTTT.

This chain joins TRBV29-1 and TRBJ1-1; 8 positions agree with TRBD1. Germline CDR1 reads SQVTM; CDR2 reads ANQGSEA. The CDR3 runs 14 residues. Trimming took 4 bases from V and 0 from J; bases not matched to a gene: 4. CDR3 residues: CSVGGRGLNTEAFF. CDR3 sequence (DNA): TGCAGCGTTGGAGGCAGGGGGCTGAACACTGAAGCTTTCTTT.

The gene calls are TRBV24-1 and TRBJ2-1; possibly TRBD2 for D (6 bases). The V end lost 3 bases, the J end lost 8 bases, and 19 bases lay between the germline ends. The CDR3 runs to 16 residues. Germline V gene sequence: CDR1 KGHDR, CDR2 SFDVKD. The DNA of the CDR3 is TGTGCCACCAGTGATCCCGCAGTGGGGGGACGGGATGAGCAGTTCTTC. As protein: CATSDPAVGGRDEQFF.

The chain carries TRBV7-2 and TRBJ1-2, with TRBD1 identical over 9 bases. The V segment lost 5 bases and the J segment 0 bases; nucleotides outside the gene matches: 4. This CDR3 contains 15 residues. The germline CDR1 and CDR2 sequences are SGHTA and FQGNSA. DNA of the CDR3: TGTGCCAGCAGCCCCGGGACAGGGACTAACTATGGCTACACCTTC. Protein sequence: CASSPGTGTNYGYTF.

The chain recombines TRBV10-2 with TRBJ1-3; unclear D gene. The V gene's germline CDR1 is WSHSY and CDR2 SAAADI. The ends were cut back, 2 bases at V and 0 bases at J, with 11 bases in the middle. The CDR3 contains 16 residues. CDR3 residues: CASSEGPSSSGNTIYF. CDR3 bases: TGCGCCAGCAGTGAGGGGCCTTCAAGCTCTGGAAACACCATATATTTT.

The chain has TRBV7-2 and TRBJ2-3; D unclear. Trimming removed 3 bases at V and 0 bases at J, with 7 bases between. The germline V gene has CDR1 SGHTA and CDR2 FQGNSA. This CDR3 comprises 14 residues. CDR3 DNA: TGTGCCAGCAGCTTCTTGACAAGCACAGATACGCAGTATTTT. As protein: CASSFLTSTDTQYF.

This clone was found once. V is TRBV5-1 and J is TRBJ1-1; D not certain. The CDR3 spans 14 residues. Germline lookup yields CDR1 SGHRS and CDR2 YFSETQ. Trimming stripped 0 bases from V and 3 bases from J, with 9 bases between. CDR3 nucleotide sequence: TGCGCCAGCAGCTTGGGCGGGAGAGACACTGAAGCTTTCTTT. Protein sequence: CASSLGGRDTEAFF.

The gene calls are TRBV7-3 and TRBJ2-3; 14 nucleotides agree with TRBD2. Germline CDR1 is SGHTA and CDR2 is FQGTGA. The CDR3 is made up of 16 amino acids. The V segment lost 5 bases and the J segment 4 bases; nucleotides outside the gene matches: 5. The CDR3 loop is CASSPGTSGGPDTQYF. The CDR3, as DNA: TGTGCCAGCAGCCCCGGGACTAGCGGGGGACCAGATACGCAGTATTTT. Full variable domain (missing parts from reference TRBV7-3 and TRBJ2-3): GAGVSQTPSNKVTEKGKYVELRCDPISGHTALYWYRQSLGQGPEFLIYFQGTGAADDSGLPNDRFFAVRPEGSVSTLKIQRTERGDSAVYLCASSPGTSGGPDTQYFGPGTRLTVL.

The chain carries TRBV18 and TRBJ1-2, with 7 bases matching TRBD1. CDR1 is KGHSH, CDR2 LQKENI, per germline. CDR3 size: 16 residues. The V and J ends lost 3 bases and 0 bases, in that order; junction bases with no gene match: 7. The CDR3 nucleotides are TGTGCCAGCTCACCTGGACAGGCAACAGCTAACTATGGCTACACCTTC. It encodes CASSPGQATANYGYTF.

V is TRBV25-1 and J is TRBJ1-2; the D gene is possibly TRBD1 (5 bases). Germline loops: CDR1 MGHDK, CDR2 SYGVNS. Deletions cut 4 bases from V and 8 bases from J, with 14 bases between. The CDR3 has 13 residues. This CDR3 reads CASSGQLQWGYTF. The CDR3 DNA is TGTGCCAGCAGTGGACAGCTACAGTGGGGCTACACCTTC.

The chain is built from TRBV28 and TRBJ1-2, with D possibly matching TRBD1 (6 bases). The germline V gene encodes CDR1 MDHEN and CDR2 SYDVKM. Trimming took 4 bases from V and 0 from J, leaving 6 bases between them. The CDR3 sequence is 13 residues long. The CDR3 coding sequence is TGTGCCAGCAGTTGGACAGCTAACTATGGCTACACCTTC. Translating gives CASSWTANYGYTF.

CDR3 protein: CATSGSPPLNEKLFF. In nucleotides, the CDR3 is TGTGCCACCAGTGGTTCCCCCCCCCTAAATGAAAAACTGTTTTTT. The chain joins TRBV24-1 to TRBJ1-4; no clear D. Germline lookup yields CDR1 KGHDR and CDR2 SFDVKD. Trimming removed 5 bases at V and 5 bases at J, with 14 bases between. The CDR3 spans 15 residues.

V is TRBV6-5 and J is TRBJ1-1, with TRBD1 matching 7 bases. CDR1 and CDR2 from the germline V gene are MNHEY and SVGAGI. V trimming: 6 bases; J trimming: 4 bases; junction bases outside the gene matches: 8. The CDR3 is 14 amino acids. The CDR3 region is CASRAGTAVTEAFF. The CDR3 nucleotides read TGTGCCAGCAGAGCCGGGACAGCTGTCACTGAAGCTTTCTTT.

The chain uses TRBV7-2 and TRBJ2-5; 10 bases match TRBD2. In germline, CDR1 is SGHTA, CDR2 FQGNSA. This CDR3 comprises 16 residues. V gave up 1 base and J gave up 1 base; unmatched junction bases: 3. CDR3 sequence: CASSLVGTSVQETQYF. CDR3 DNA: TGTGCCAGCAGCTTAGTCGGGACTAGCGTCCAAGAGACCCAGTACTTC.

This chain joins TRBV5-1 and TRBJ2-2; D is possibly TRBD2 (5 bases). V shed 4 bases and J shed 0 bases, with 10 bases lying between them. This CDR3 has 15 amino acids. The V gene's germline CDR1 is SGHRS and CDR2 YFSETQ. CDR3 sequence: CASSAGVSNTGELFF. In DNA form, the CDR3 reads TGCGCCAGCAGCGCGGGCGTTTCGAACACCGGGGAGCTGTTTTTT.

V usage is TRBV10-3 and J usage is TRBJ2-7; 9 nucleotides agree with TRBD1. V shed 3 bases, J shed 1 base, and the junction held 10 bases outside the gene matches. This CDR3 comprises 17 residues. Per germline, CDR1 ENHRY and CDR2 SYGVKD. The CDR3 is CAISERTGAFLSYEQYF. For the CDR3, the DNA is TGTGCCATCAGTGAAAGGACAGGGGCCTTCCTATCCTACGAGCAGTACTTC.

This rearrangement joins TRBV10-3 to TRBJ2-4; D is undetermined. This CDR3 comprises 14 residues. Germline V lookup: CDR1 ENHRY, CDR2 SYGVKD. Between the trimmed V and J ends, which lost 0 bases and 12 bases, there was a span of 15 bases. The CDR3 nucleotides are TGTGCCATCAGTGAGTCATACTCCGTTTCTCGTCAGTACTTC. This sequence encodes CAISESYSVSRQYF.

CDR3 sequence: CASSPAIERTDTQYF. CDR3 sequence (DNA): TGCGCCAGCAGCCCCGCCATAGAACGCACAGATACGCAGTATTTT. The chain couples TRBV5-1 to TRBJ2-3; D call uncertain. The CDR3 covers 15 residues. Trimming left V 4 bases short and J 1 base short, with 13 bases between. Germline CDR1 and CDR2: SGHRS and YFSETQ. The full variable domain, rest sourced from reference TRBV5-1 and TRBJ2-3, is KAGVTQTPRYLIKTRGQQVTLSCSPISGHRSVSWYQQTPGQGLQFLFEYFSETQRNKGNFPGRFSGRQFSNSRSEMNVSTLELGDSALYLCASSPAIERTDTQYFGPGTRLTVL.

The chain combines TRBV29-1 with TRBJ2-1; a possible D gene is TRBD1 (6 bases). Germline CDR1 reads SQVTM; CDR2 reads ANQGSEA. V shed 3 bases and J shed 7 bases, with 16 bases lying between them. The CDR3 runs to 14 residues. For the CDR3, the DNA is TGCAGCGTTGAGGAGGACAGTGCCGGGAATGAGCAGTTCTTC. This translates into CSVEEDSAGNEQFF.

This clone has just a few counts. The V call is TRBV4-3, the J call TRBJ1-3; TRBD1 matches 8 bases. This CDR3 has 17 amino acids. CDR1 and CDR2 from the germline V gene are LGHNA and YSLEER. J lost 0 bases, V lost 0 bases, and 4 bases had no gene match. The CDR3 sequence is CASSQERTGSSGNTIYF. As DNA, the CDR3 is TGCGCCAGCAGCCAAGAGCGGACAGGGAGCTCTGGAAACACCATATATTTT.

V usage is TRBV24-1 and J usage is TRBJ2-3; the match to TRBD2 covers 8 bases. In germline, CDR1 is KGHDR, CDR2 SFDVKD. V trimming: 7 bases; J trimming: 3 bases; junction bases outside the gene matches: 11. The CDR3 contains 16 residues. In DNA form, the CDR3 reads TGTGCCACCAGCCGAAGTCGGGGGGGAGGGACAGATACGCAGTATTTT. Translating it yields CATSRSRGGGTDTQYF.

The chain recombines TRBV7-3 with TRBJ1-1, with D hard to call. Germline V gene sequence: CDR1 SGHTA, CDR2 FQGTGA. The CDR3 extends over 14 amino acids. The V end lost 1 base, the J end lost 3 bases, and 9 bases lay between the germline ends. The chain's CDR3 is CASSLNAGYTEAFF. The CDR3 DNA follows: TGTGCCAGCAGCTTAAACGCAGGCTACACTGAAGCTTTCTTT.